This TCR beta chain emerged from a study of blood T cell repertoires in COVID-19. The recovered donors of Cohort 3 showed two negative PCRs, clearance, or symptom resolution. Clones were sequenced by immunoSEQ multiplex PCR, and TCRdb holds only the in-frame ones, with some missing. The sample contains about 210,000 clones, more than 80% of which appear only once. The V gene's germline CDR1 is LNHDA and CDR2 SQIVND (reference sequence). The CDR3 covers 13 residues. The V segment lost 4 bases and the J segment 6 bases; nucleotides outside the gene matches: 2. This receptor was taken from a woman younger than 30 who had recovered from COVID-19. The chain joins TRBV19 to TRBJ2-3; 9 bases agree with TRBD2. What was sequenced was PBMCs or T cells enriched from blood (not recorded which). The chain's CDR3 is CASSRGLADTQYF. CDR3 DNA: TGTGCCAGTAGTAGGGGACTAGCCGATACGCAGTATTTT.